The clone carrying this T cell receptor beta chain was seen ten or more times. Its antigen is still unknown. Other DNA sequences within the sample encode an identical CDR3. The data are from a study of cytomegalovirus exposure and HLA in healthy donors. The repertoire was sequenced with immunoSEQ multiplex PCR; TCRdb's copy has only in-frame clones and lacks some. The table shows 200,000 to 250,000 clones, with approximately 87% occurring only once. Separate from the approximately 670-subject first cohort, the approximately 120-subject validation cohort was the one that the donors belonged to. Germline V CDR1 and CDR2: GTSNPN, SVGIG (reference sequence). The CDR3 runs 14 residues. Trimming shortened V by 0 bases and J by 1 base, and 8 bases separated the two germline ends. General observations from the study: Subsequent analysis revealed that first-cohort TCR clusters tended to co-occur in the 130 or so validation repertoires. Many donors carried some public TCRs, although rarity characterized most TCR sequences. It was reportedly the case that the classifier diagnosed cytomegalovirus status with high specificity and sensitivity.

Sequencing input: PBMCs. The chain is built from TRBV30 and TRBJ2-3; maybe TRBD1 (6 bases). This receptor was identified in a woman aged 18-29 years in good health and CMV-seronegative. The CDR3 region has the DNA TGTGCCTGGAGTGTAGAGGGGGGCACAGATACGCAGTATTTT. This gives the protein CAWSVEGGTDTQYF.